The 21 T cell receptor beta chains reported below all come from one sample, sequenced in a study of patients and donors after allogeneic stem cell transplantation. TCRdb analysed the RT-PCR reads with MiXCR anew, one entry per CDR3 protein. This sample yields approximately 410,000 distinct CDR3 sequences, of which about a sixth are seen a single time; around 7.2% belongs to the top ten. The material sequenced was blood, either unsorted or a sorted T cell fraction (not recorded which). These receptors came from a human donor who was either an allogeneic HSCT recipient or a stem cell or donor lymphocyte infusion donor (not recorded which). It is not recorded whose cells these are; they may come from a transplant donor.

The gene calls are TRBV29-1 and TRBJ2-1, with D unclear. Germline V gives CDR1 SQVTM, CDR2 ANQGSEA. This CDR3 has 11 amino acids. The V end was cut by 6 bases, the J end by 11 bases, with 14 bases between. This chain's CDR3 is CSVDIMGKQFF. The CDR3 region has the DNA TGCAGCGTCGACATAATGGGAAAGCAGTTCTTC.

V usage is TRBV7-9 and J usage is TRBJ1-1, with 11 bases aligning to TRBD1. The CDR3 runs to 16 residues. Germline V gives CDR1 SEHNR, CDR2 FQNEAQ (reference sequence). V gave up 2 bases and J gave up 3 bases; unmatched junction bases: 5. The CDR3 protein is CASSLSPGQGDTEAFF. The CDR3 DNA sequence: TGTGCCAGCAGCTTATCCCCGGGACAGGGGGACACTGAAGCTTTCTTT. Full variable domain (missing parts from reference TRBV7-9 and TRBJ1-1): DTGVSQNPRHKITKRGQNVTFRCDPISEHNRLYWYRQTLGQGPEFLTYFQNEAQLEKSRLLSDRFSAERPKGSFSTLEIQRTEQGDSAMYLCASSLSPGQGDTEAFFGQGTRLTVV.

This clonotype has more than one count but fewer than ten. V gene TRBV3-1 combines with J gene TRBJ2-2; D perhaps matches TRBD1 (5 bases). Germline CDR1 LGHDT, CDR2 YNNKEL (reference sequence). V was trimmed by 6 bases and J by 5 bases, leaving 16 bases between them. The CDR3 length is 15 residues. This CDR3 is CASSLGRMRTGELFF. CDR3 bases: TGTGCCAGCAGTTTGGGGCGCATGAGGACCGGGGAGCTGTTTTTT.

This clonotype was observed a handful of times. The J gene is TRBJ1-3, the V gene TRBV6-1; D gene ambiguous. V lost 7 bases, J lost 2 bases, and 12 bases lay in between. CDR1 is MNHNS and CDR2 is SASEGT in the germline V gene. The CDR3 has 14 amino acids. This chain's CDR3 is CASIPQRAGNTIYF. The CDR3 DNA sequence: TGTGCCAGCATCCCCCAGCGGGCTGGAAACACCATATATTTT.

The chain joins TRBV5-4 to TRBJ1-2; D call uncertain. V shed 4 bases and J shed 3 bases, with 10 bases lying between them. CDR3 size: 13 residues. Per germline, CDR1 SGHNT and CDR2 YYREEE (reference sequence). This CDR3 is CASSLAQDYGYTF. The CDR3 DNA is TGTGCCAGCAGCCTGGCGCAAGACTATGGCTACACCTTC.

In its sample, this clonotype was seen many times. V usage is TRBV29-1 and J usage is TRBJ2-1; 9 bases match TRBD1. Germline V gives CDR1 SQVTM, CDR2 ANQGSEA. The junction had 4 bases not matched to a gene; V was cut back by 4 bases and J by 0 bases. The CDR3 is 15 residues long. The chain's CDR3 is CSVVPTGGSYNEQFF. CDR3 coding DNA: TGCAGCGTTGTCCCGACAGGGGGCTCCTACAATGAGCAGTTCTTC.

The chain recombines TRBV3-1 with TRBJ2-1; a possible D gene is TRBD2 (6 bases). Germline-derived CDR1 and CDR2 are LGHDT and YNNKEL (reference sequence). This CDR3 has 16 amino acids. V dropped 4 bases and J dropped 8 bases, with 21 bases sitting between them. CDR3 in amino acids: CASSPQRGLSSHEQFF. The CDR3 DNA reads as TGTGCCAGCAGCCCCCAACGGGGGTTGAGCTCCCATGAGCAGTTCTTC.

This chain links TRBV20-1 with TRBJ2-1; TRBD2 matches 13 bases. V shed 7 bases and J 8 bases; nucleotides not matched to a gene: 5. The germline V gene encodes CDR1 DFQATT and CDR2 SNEGSKA (reference sequence). This CDR3 region has 13 residues. The CDR3 protein is CSVPGLAGDEQFF. CDR3 in DNA: TGCAGTGTCCCCGGACTAGCGGGAGATGAGCAGTTCTTC.

This clonotype turned up a few times. J is TRBJ2-1 and V is TRBV7-7; 12 nucleotides match TRBD2. CDR1 is SSHAT and CDR2 is FNYEAQ in the germline V gene (reference sequence). V dropped 5 bases and J dropped 6; count of bases not matched to a gene: 5. The CDR3 is 15 residues long. The CDR3 is CASSPWTSGINEQFF. CDR3 coding DNA: TGTGCCAGCAGCCCGTGGACTAGCGGGATCAATGAGCAGTTCTTC.

This clonotype was detected a few times. The V call is TRBV19, the J call TRBJ2-7; D is undetermined. There are 15 residues in the CDR3. Germline-derived CDR1 and CDR2 are LNHDA and SQIVND (reference sequence). Trimming removed 3 bases at V and 2 bases at J, with 14 bases between. CDR3 coding DNA: TGTGCCAGTAGTATGGTTACTGGGCCCACCTACGAGCAGTACTTC. Amino acids: CASSMVTGPTYEQYF.

Only a few counts were recorded for this clonotype. The V call is TRBV10-3, the J call TRBJ2-7; D might be TRBD2 (7 bases). CDR3 length: 13 amino acids. Trimming took off 11 bases at V and 4 bases at J, with 18 bases between the two ends. From germline, CDR1 is ENHRY and CDR2 SYGVKD. CDR3 amino acids: CAAGREGGYEQYF. The CDR3 DNA is TGTGCCGCAGGCAGGGAGGGGGGGTACGAGCAGTACTTC.

This chain connects TRBV5-1 to TRBJ2-3, with 11 bases identical to TRBD2. CDR3 length equals 17 residues. From germline, CDR1 is SGHRS and CDR2 YFSETQ. V lost 3 bases to trimming and J lost 4 bases; unmatched junction nucleotides: 10. DNA of the CDR3: TGCGCCAGCAGCTCCCGGCGGGCTAGCGGGGGGTCAGATACGCAGTATTTT. This codes for CASSSRRASGGSDTQYF.

The rearrangement joins TRBV4-1 to TRBJ2-1; possibly TRBD1 for D (5 bases). The CDR3 totals 15 residues. Germline CDR1 is MGHRA and CDR2 is YSYEKL. With 8 bases removed from V and 2 bases from J, the gap between germline ends came to 16 bases. CDR3 sequence (DNA): TGCGCCAGCGGGGCCGAAAGGGTAACCTACAATGAGCAGTTCTTC. It translates to CASGAERVTYNEQFF.

This clonotype has a handful of counts. The gene calls are TRBV4-2 and TRBJ2-7, with a possible D match to TRBD2 (6 bases). V lost 1 base to trimming and J lost 3 bases, with 10 bases between them. Germline CDR1 and CDR2: LGHNA and YNFKEQ. The CDR3 covers 14 residues. CDR3 sequence reads: CASSQGGVGYEQYF. CDR3 nucleotides: TGTGCCAGCAGCCAAGGGGGGGTCGGCTACGAGCAGTACTTC.

The rearrangement uses TRBV6-1 and TRBJ1-2, with 7 bases lining up with TRBD1. Germline V gene sequence: CDR1 MNHNS, CDR2 SASEGT. CDR3 length equals 15 residues. With V trimmed by 5 bases and J by 4 bases, 10 bases remained unmatched. Here the CDR3 DNA reads TGTGCCAGCAGTAGAACCCACAGGGGCGGCTATGGCTACACCTTC. Its protein product is CASSRTHRGGYGYTF.

This clonotype was counted a few times. V gene TRBV7-6 combines with J gene TRBJ1-3; 7 positions agree with TRBD1. Germline CDR1 reads SGHVS; CDR2 reads FNYEAQ. Trimming at V came to 5 bases and at J to 5 bases, leaving 6 bases not matched to a gene. CDR3 length: 14 amino acids. This CDR3 is CASSPGTVRNTIYF. In nucleotides, the CDR3 is TGTGCCAGCAGCCCTGGGACAGTAAGAAACACCATATATTTT.

The table lists this clonotype with a few counts. The rearrangement links TRBV12-3 or TRBV12-4 to TRBJ2-1, with D tentatively TRBD2 (5 bases). V lost 4 bases, J lost 8 bases, and 9 bases lay in between. The CDR3 runs to 12 residues. CDR3 bases: TGTGCCAGCAGTTGGACTCTGGATGAGCAGTTCTTC. This gives the protein CASSWTLDEQFF.

The chain uses TRBV28 and TRBJ2-3, with TRBD2 matching 11 bases. CDR3 length: 19 amino acids. CDR1 and CDR2 from the germline V gene are MDHEN and SYDVKM. The ends lost 6 bases at V and 0 bases at J; junction bases unmatched: 14. This CDR3 is CASRRTSGYWRSSTDTQYF. In DNA, the CDR3 is TGTGCCAGCAGGCGGACTAGCGGGTACTGGCGATCTAGCACAGATACGCAGTATTTT.

The rearrangement uses TRBV20-1 and TRBJ1-1, with D maybe TRBD1 (5 bases). The germline CDR1 and CDR2 sequences are DFQATT and SNEGSKA (reference sequence). V lost 6 bases, J lost 0 bases, and 14 bases lay in between. This CDR3 is built from 14 residues. CDR3: CSAPLGGLNTEAFF. CDR3 coding DNA: TGCAGTGCCCCCCTCGGGGGGTTGAACACTGAAGCTTTCTTT.

The chain combines TRBV5-5 with TRBJ1-1; tentative D call: TRBD1 (5 bases). The germline V gene has CDR1 SGHKS and CDR2 YYEKEE (reference sequence). The CDR3 runs 15 residues. The ends were cut back, 7 bases at V and 3 bases at J, with 19 bases in the middle. The CDR3 region is CASRRAPGGDTEAFF. In DNA, the CDR3 is TGTGCCAGCCGCAGGGCCCCCGGAGGGGACACTGAAGCTTTCTTT.

In its sample, this clonotype was seen many times. The chain is built from TRBV4-1 and TRBJ2-3; 11 bases agree with TRBD2. Germline loops: CDR1 MGHRA, CDR2 YSYEKL. CDR3 length equals 15 residues. V shed 1 base, J shed 7 bases, and the junction held 4 bases outside the gene matches. The CDR3 here is CASSQAGTSGNTQYF. DNA of the CDR3: TGCGCCAGCAGCCAAGCTGGGACTAGCGGAAATACGCAGTATTTT.